Sequencing of this T cell receptor (beta chain) was carried out in a study of cytomegalovirus exposure and HLA in healthy donors. Whole-study findings and limits: Accurate prediction of HLA-A and HLA-B alleles (for most subjects) was reportedly achieved from TCR beta sequences. Sequence variants that were highly shared formed a cluster that was likely a sequencing artifact.

This clone appeared a few times. Its target is unknown. The CDR3 sequence is 15 residues long. CDR1 is SGHRS, CDR2 YFSETQ, per germline. V lost 1 base and J lost 7, with 17 bases in between. With 60 Vbeta and 13 Jbeta primers, the PCR was carried out. Repertoires were generated with immunoSEQ multiplex PCR, while TCRdb's copy carries only in-frame clones and drops some. The profile covers about 100,000 clones, with about 80% appearing a single time and over 2.5% taken by the ten largest. The chain has TRBV5-1 and TRBJ1-2; D is unclear. This clonotype was sampled from a middle-aged man in good health and CMV-seropositive. The source material was PBMCs. For the CDR3, the DNA is TGCGCCAGCAGCTTGAACGGCGCGGCCCGCGGTGGCTACACCTTC. Amino acid sequence: CASSLNGAARGGYTF.